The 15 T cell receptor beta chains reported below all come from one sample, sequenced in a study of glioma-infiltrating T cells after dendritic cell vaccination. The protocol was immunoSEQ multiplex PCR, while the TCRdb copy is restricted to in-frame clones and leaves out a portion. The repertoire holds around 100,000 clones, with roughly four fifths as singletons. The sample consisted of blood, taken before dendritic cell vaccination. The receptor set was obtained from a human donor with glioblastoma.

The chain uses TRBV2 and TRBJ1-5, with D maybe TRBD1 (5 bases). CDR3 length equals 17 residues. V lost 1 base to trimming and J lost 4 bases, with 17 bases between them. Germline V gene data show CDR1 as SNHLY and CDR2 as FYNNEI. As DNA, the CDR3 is TGTGCCAGCAGTGAAGTGTACAGGACCATCGAAAATCAGCCCCAGCATTTT. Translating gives CASSEVYRTIENQPQHF.

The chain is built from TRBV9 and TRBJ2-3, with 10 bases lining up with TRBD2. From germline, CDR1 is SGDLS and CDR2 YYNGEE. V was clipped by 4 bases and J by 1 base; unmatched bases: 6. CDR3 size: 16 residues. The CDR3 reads CASSSLGTSGTDTQYF. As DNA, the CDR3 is TGTGCCAGCAGCTCCCTCGGGACTAGCGGCACAGATACGCAGTATTTT.

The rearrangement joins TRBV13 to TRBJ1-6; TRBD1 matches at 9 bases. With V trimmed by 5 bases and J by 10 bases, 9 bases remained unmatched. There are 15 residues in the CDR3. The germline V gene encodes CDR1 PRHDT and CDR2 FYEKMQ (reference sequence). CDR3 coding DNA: TGTGCCAGCAGCATCACGGGACAGGGTGAATCACCCCTCCACTTT. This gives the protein CASSITGQGESPLHF.

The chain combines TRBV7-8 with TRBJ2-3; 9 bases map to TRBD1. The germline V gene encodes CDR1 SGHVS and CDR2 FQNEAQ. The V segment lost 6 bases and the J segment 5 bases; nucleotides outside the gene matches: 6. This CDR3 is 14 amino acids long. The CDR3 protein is CASSLGTGRDTQYF. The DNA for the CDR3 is TGTGCCAGCAGTTTGGGGACAGGGAGAGATACGCAGTATTTT. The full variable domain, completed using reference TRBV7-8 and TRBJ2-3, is GAGVSQSPRYKVAKRGQDVALRCDPISGHVSLFWYQQALGQGPEFLTYFQNEAQLDKSGLPSDRFFAERPEGSVSTLKIQRTQQEDSAVYLCASSLGTGRDTQYFGPGTRLTVL.

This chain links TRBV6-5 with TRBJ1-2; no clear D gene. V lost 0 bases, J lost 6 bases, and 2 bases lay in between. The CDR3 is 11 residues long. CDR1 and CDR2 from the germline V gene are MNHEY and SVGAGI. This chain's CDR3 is CASSYSDGYTF. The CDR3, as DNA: TGTGCCAGCAGTTACTCCGATGGCTACACCTTC.

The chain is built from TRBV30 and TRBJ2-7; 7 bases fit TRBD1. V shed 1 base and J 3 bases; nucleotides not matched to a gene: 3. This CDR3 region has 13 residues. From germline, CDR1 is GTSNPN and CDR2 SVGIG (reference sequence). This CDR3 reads CAWSGGQDYEQYF. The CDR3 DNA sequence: TGTGCCTGGAGTGGAGGACAGGACTACGAGCAGTACTTC.

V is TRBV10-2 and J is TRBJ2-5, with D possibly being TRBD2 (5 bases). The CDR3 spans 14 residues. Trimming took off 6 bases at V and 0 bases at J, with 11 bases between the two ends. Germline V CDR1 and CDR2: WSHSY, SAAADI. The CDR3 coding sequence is TGCGCCAGCAGCCCCGGGGTGGACCAAGAGACCCAGTACTTC. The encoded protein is CASSPGVDQETQYF.

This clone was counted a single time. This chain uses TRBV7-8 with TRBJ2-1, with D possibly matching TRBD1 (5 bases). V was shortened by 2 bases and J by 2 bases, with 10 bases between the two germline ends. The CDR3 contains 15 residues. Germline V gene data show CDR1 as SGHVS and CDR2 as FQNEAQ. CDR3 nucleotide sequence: TGTGCCAGCAGCTTATTAGGGGCTGCCTACAATGAGCAGTTCTTC. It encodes CASSLLGAAYNEQFF.

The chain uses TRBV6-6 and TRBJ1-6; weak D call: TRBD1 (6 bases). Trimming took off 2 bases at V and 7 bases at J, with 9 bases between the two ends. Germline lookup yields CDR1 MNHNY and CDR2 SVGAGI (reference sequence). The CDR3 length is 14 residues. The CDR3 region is CASSYNRVNSPLHF. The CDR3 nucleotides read TGTGCCAGCAGTTACAACAGGGTGAATTCACCCCTCCACTTT.

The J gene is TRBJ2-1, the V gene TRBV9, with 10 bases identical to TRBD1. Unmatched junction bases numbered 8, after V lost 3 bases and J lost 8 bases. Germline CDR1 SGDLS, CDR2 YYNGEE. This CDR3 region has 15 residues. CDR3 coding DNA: TGTGCCAGCAGCGGCCGGGACAGGGGTATGGATGAGCAGTTCTTC. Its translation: CASSGRDRGMDEQFF.

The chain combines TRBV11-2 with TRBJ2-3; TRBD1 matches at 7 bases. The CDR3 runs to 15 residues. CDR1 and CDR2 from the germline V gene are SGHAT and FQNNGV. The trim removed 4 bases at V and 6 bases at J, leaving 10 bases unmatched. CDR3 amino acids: CASSSGQLGSDTQYF. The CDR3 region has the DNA TGTGCCAGCAGCTCGGGACAGCTTGGCTCTGATACGCAGTATTTT. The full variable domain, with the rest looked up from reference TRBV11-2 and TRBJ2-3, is EAGVAQSPRYKIIEKRQSVAFWCNPISGHATLYWYQQILGQGPKLLIQFQNNGVVDDSQLPKDRFSAERLKGVDSTLKIQPAKLEDSAVYLCASSSGQLGSDTQYFGPGTRLTVL.

The CDR3 here is CAISGEVGGAGDTQYF. CDR3 bases: TGTGCCATCAGTGGGGAAGTCGGGGGGGCTGGAGATACGCAGTATTTT. This chain links TRBV10-3 with TRBJ2-3, with 8 bases fitting TRBD2. CDR1 ENHRY and CDR2 SYGVKD come from the germline V gene. CDR3 length equals 16 residues. The V segment lost 4 bases and the J segment 5 bases; nucleotides outside the gene matches: 11.

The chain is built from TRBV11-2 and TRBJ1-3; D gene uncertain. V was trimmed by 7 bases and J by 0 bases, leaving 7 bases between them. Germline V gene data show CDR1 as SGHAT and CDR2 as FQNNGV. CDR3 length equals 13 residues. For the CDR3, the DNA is TGTGCCAGCATCGGGAGCTCTGGAAACACCATATATTTT. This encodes CASIGSSGNTIYF. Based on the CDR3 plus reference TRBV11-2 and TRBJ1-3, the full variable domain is EAGVAQSPRYKIIEKRQSVAFWCNPISGHATLYWYQQILGQGPKLLIQFQNNGVVDDSQLPKDRFSAERLKGVDSTLKIQPAKLEDSAVYLCASIGSSGNTIYFGEGSWLTVV.

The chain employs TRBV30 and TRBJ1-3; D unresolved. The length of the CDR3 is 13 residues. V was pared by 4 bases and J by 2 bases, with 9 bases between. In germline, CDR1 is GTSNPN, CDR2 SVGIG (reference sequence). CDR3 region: CAWITATGNTIYF. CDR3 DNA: TGTGCCTGGATTACTGCAACTGGAAACACCATATATTTT.

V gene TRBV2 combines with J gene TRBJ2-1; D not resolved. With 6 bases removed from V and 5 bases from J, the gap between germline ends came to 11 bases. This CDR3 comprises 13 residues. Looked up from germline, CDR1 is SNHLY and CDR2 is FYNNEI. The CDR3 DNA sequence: TGTGCCAGCAGAAAAGACACTGACAATGAGCAGTTCTTC. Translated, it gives CASRKDTDNEQFF.